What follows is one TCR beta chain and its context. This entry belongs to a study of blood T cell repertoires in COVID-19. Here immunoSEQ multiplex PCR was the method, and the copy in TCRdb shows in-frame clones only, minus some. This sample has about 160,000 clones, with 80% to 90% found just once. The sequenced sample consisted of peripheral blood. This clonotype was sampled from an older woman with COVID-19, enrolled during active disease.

The CDR3 sequence is CASTPDPRGQPQHF. The DNA for the CDR3 is TGTGCCAGTACCCCCGACCCCCGGGGTCAGCCCCAGCATTTT. The chain carries TRBV19 and TRBJ1-5; D unclear. Germline CDR1 reads LNHDA; CDR2 reads SQIVND (reference sequence). Trimming shortened V by 7 bases and J by 6 bases, and 16 bases separated the two germline ends. The CDR3 is 14 residues long.